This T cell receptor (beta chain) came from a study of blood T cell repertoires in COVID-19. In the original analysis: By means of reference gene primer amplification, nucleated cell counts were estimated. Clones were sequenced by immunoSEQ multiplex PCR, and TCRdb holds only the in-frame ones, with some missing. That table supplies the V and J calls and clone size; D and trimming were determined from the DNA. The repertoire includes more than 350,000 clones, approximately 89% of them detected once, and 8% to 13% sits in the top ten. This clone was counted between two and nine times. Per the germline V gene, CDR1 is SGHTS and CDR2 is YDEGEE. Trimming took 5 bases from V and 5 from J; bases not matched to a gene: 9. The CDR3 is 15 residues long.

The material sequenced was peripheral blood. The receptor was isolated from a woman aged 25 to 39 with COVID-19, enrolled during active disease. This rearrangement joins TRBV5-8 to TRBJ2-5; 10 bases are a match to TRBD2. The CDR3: CASRPGTSVRETQYF. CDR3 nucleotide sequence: TGTGCCAGCAGACCGGGGACTAGCGTACGGGAGACCCAGTACTTC.